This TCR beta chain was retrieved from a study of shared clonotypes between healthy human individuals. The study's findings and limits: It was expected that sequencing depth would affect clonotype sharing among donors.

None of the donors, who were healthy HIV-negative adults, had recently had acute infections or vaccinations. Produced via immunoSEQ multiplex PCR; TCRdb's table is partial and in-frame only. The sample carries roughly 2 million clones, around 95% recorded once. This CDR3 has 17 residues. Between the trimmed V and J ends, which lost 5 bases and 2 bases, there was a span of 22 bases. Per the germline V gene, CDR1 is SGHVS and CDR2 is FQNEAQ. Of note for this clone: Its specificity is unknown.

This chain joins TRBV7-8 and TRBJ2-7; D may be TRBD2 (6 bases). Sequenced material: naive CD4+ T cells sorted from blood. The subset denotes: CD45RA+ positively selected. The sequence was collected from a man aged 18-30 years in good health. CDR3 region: CASSARGGTPATYEQYF. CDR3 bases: TGTGCCAGCAGCGCTAGGGGCGGGACGCCTGCTACCTACGAGCAGTACTTC. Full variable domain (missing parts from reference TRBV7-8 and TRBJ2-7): GAGVSQSPRYKVAKRGQDVALRCDPISGHVSLFWYQQALGQGPEFLTYFQNEAQLDKSGLPSDRFFAERPEGSVSTLKIQRTQQEDSAVYLCASSARGGTPATYEQYFGPGTRLTVT.